The source of this T cell receptor (beta chain) is a study of cytomegalovirus exposure and HLA in healthy donors. Study findings and constraints: Certain sequence variants were highly shared and formed a cluster, and this cluster was likely a sequencing artifact. With later analysis, a missense DCLRE1C variant became linked to TCR beta V- and J-gene trimming. When a later analysis compared HLA-associated TCR beta chains with equally common others, the HLA-associated chains turned out to be more clonally expanded and to have lower generation probabilities.

13 Jbeta primers and 60 Vbeta primers were used for the PCR. The data were produced by immunoSEQ multiplex PCR, yet TCRdb's version contains in-frame clones alone and is incomplete. The sample carries some 200,000 clones, under 70% recorded once. This CDR3 is 14 amino acids long. V was shortened by 0 bases and J by 4 bases, with 7 bases between the two germline ends. Germline lookup yields CDR1 KGHSH and CDR2 LQKENI. This clone occurred a few times. What it binds is not known. The TCR was taken from a man in his forties in good health and CMV-seropositive. V usage is TRBV18 and J usage is TRBJ1-3; D not certain. Sequenced input: PBMCs. The CDR3 here is CASSPPPFGNTIYF. CDR3 DNA sequence: TGTGCCAGCTCACCACCCCCCTTCGGAAACACCATATATTTT.